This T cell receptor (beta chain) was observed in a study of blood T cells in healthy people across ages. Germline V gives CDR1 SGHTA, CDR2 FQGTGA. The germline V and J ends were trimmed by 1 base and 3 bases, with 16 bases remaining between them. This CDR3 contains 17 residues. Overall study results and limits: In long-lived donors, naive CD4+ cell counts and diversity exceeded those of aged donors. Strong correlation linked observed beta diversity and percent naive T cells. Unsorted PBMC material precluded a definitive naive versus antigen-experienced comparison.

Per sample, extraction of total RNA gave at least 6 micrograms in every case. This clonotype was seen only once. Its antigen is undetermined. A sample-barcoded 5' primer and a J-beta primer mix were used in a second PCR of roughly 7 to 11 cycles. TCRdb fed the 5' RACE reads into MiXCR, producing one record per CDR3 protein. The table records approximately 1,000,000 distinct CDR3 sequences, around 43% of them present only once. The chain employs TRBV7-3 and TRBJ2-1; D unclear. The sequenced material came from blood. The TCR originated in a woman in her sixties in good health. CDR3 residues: CASSLKGAFSGYNEQFF. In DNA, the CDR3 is TGTGCCAGCAGCTTAAAAGGTGCTTTCTCGGGCTACAATGAGCAGTTCTTC.